The 27 T cell receptor beta chains reported below all come from one sample, sequenced in a study of blood T cell repertoires in COVID-19. Profiling relied on immunoSEQ multiplex PCR, and the TCRdb table lists in-frame clones only, not all of them. The sample holds 110,000 or so clones, 75% to 85% seen once. Sequenced: peripheral blood. The source of these receptors is a woman at least 80 years old with active or convalescent COVID-19.

The genes are TRBV18 and TRBJ1-1; no reliable D call. The CDR3 covers 17 residues. CDR1 and CDR2 (germline): KGHSH, LQKENI. V gave up 0 bases and J gave up 1 base, with 15 bases separating them. DNA for the CDR3: TGTGCCAGCTCACCACCCGGAGCGATAGACGGGAACACTGAAGCTTTCTTT. It codes for CASSPPGAIDGNTEAFF.

In its sample, this clone was seen many times. This chain connects TRBV5-5 to TRBJ2-6; D is ambiguous. The V end was cut by 4 bases, the J end by 0 bases, with 11 bases between. The CDR3 runs 16 residues. CDR1 SGHKS and CDR2 YYEKEE come from the germline V gene (reference sequence). Here the CDR3 DNA reads TGTGCCAGCAGCCCGCGTCCTGGCTCTGGGGCCAACGTCCTGACTTTC. It specifies CASSPRPGSGANVLTF. The whole variable domain, remainder taken from reference TRBV5-5 and TRBJ2-6, is DAGVTQSPTHLIKTRGQQVTLRCSPISGHKSVSWYQQVLGQGPQFIFQYYEKEERGRGNFPDRFSARQFPNYSSELNVNALLLGDSALYLCASSPRPGSGANVLTFGAGSRLTVL.

V gene TRBV10-3 combines with J gene TRBJ1-2, with 9 bases lining up with TRBD1. CDR1 is ENHRY and CDR2 is SYGVKD in the germline V gene. V shed 10 bases, J shed 2 bases, and the junction held 8 bases outside the gene matches. CDR3 length: 14 residues. CDR3 sequence (DNA): TGTGCCACCAATACAGGGGGCGTCAACTATGGCTACACCTTC. Its translation: CATNTGGVNYGYTF.

V gene TRBV28 combines with J gene TRBJ2-3; TRBD2 agrees at 10 bases. Germline values: CDR1 MDHEN, CDR2 SYDVKM. With 2 bases clipped from V and 0 bases from J, the junction kept 8 bases outside the gene matches. The CDR3 consists of 18 residues. Here the CDR3 DNA reads TGTGCCAGCAGTTTAGTGAGCGGGAGGGACGATAGCACAGATACGCAGTATTTT. It specifies CASSLVSGRDDSTDTQYF.

The chain recombines TRBV29-1 with TRBJ1-2; possibly TRBD1 for D (5 bases). The CDR3 is 12 residues long. Germline loops: CDR1 SQVTM, CDR2 ANQGSEA. CDR3 sequence reads: CILLGLEVGYTF. CDR3 DNA: TGCATTCTATTGGGGCTCGAGGTTGGCTACACCTTC.

CDR3 protein: CARAYSNQPQHF. CDR3 nucleotides: TGTGCCAGGGCTTATAGCAATCAGCCCCAGCATTTT. The V and J genes are TRBV28 and TRBJ1-5; D remains unclear. Germline-derived CDR1 and CDR2 are MDHEN and SYDVKM. This CDR3 is built from 12 residues. With 9 bases removed from V and 0 bases from J, the gap between germline ends came to 6 bases.

J is TRBJ2-7 and V is TRBV18; the match to TRBD1 covers 7 bases. Trimming cost V 0 bases and J 4 bases; bases outside gene matches: 9. The length of the CDR3 is 16 residues. Germline V gene data show CDR1 as KGHSH and CDR2 as LQKENI. CDR3 loop: CASSPPIGGRGYEQYF. The CDR3 DNA sequence: TGTGCCAGCTCACCACCCATAGGGGGCAGGGGATACGAGCAGTACTTC.

CDR3 protein: CASSLSRGSSGNTIYF. CDR3 nucleotides: TGTGCCAGCAGCCTCTCAAGGGGGAGCTCTGGAAACACCATATATTTT. The rearrangement links TRBV5-4 to TRBJ1-3, with D possibly TRBD1 on 6 matching bases. V was trimmed by 4 bases and J by 0 bases, leaving 14 bases between them. The CDR3 consists of 16 residues. From germline, CDR1 is SGHNT and CDR2 YYREEE (reference sequence).

This chain links TRBV28 with TRBJ2-7, with D possibly TRBD2 on 6 matching bases. The V end lost 6 bases, the J end lost 1 base, and 16 bases lay between the germline ends. The CDR3 length is 15 residues. Germline lookup yields CDR1 MDHEN and CDR2 SYDVKM. CDR3 region: CASSRGSAGSYEQYF. CDR3 DNA sequence: TGTGCCAGCAGCCGTGGCAGCGCGGGGTCCTACGAGCAGTACTTC.

V is TRBV12-3 or TRBV12-4 and J is TRBJ2-3; D gene ambiguous. Trimming left V 5 bases short and J 7 bases short, with 10 bases between. The CDR3 loop spans 12 amino acids. CDR3 residues: CASSPRSYTQYF. DNA for the CDR3: TGTGCCAGCAGTCCCCGCAGTTATACGCAGTATTTT.

This sequence joins TRBV7-2 and TRBJ2-2; the D gene is possibly TRBD2 (5 bases). The CDR3 sequence is 15 residues long. V lost 1 base and J lost 10, with 16 bases in between. The germline V gene has CDR1 SGHTA and CDR2 FQGNSA. CDR3 bases: TGTGCCAGCAGCTTAGAGGTCCACCCGAGGGTGGAGCTGTTTTTT. This codes for CASSLEVHPRVELFF.

This clone showed up just once. The V call is TRBV5-1, the J call TRBJ1-5, with 9 bases fitting TRBD1. V dropped 0 bases and J dropped 5; count of bases not matched to a gene: 3. Germline V gene sequence: CDR1 SGHRS, CDR2 YFSETQ. The CDR3 consists of 15 residues. CDR3 residues: CASSLGGQGDQPQHF. DNA of the CDR3: TGCGCCAGCAGCTTGGGGGGACAGGGAGATCAGCCCCAGCATTTT.

The chain employs TRBV20-1 and TRBJ2-7; D gene unclear. V was clipped by 5 bases and J by 1 base, with 6 bases between them. This CDR3 has 11 amino acids. CDR1 and CDR2 from the germline V gene are DFQATT and SNEGSKA (reference sequence). The CDR3 region is CSAQRSYEQYF. The CDR3 nucleotides read TGCAGTGCTCAGCGATCCTACGAGCAGTACTTC.

Only a few counts were recorded for this clone. The gene calls are TRBV4-2 and TRBJ1-4; no clear D gene. The ends were cut back, 0 bases at V and 8 bases at J, with 10 bases in the middle. The germline V gene has CDR1 LGHNA and CDR2 YNFKEQ. There are 14 residues in the CDR3. CDR3 nucleotides: TGTGCCAGCAGCCAAGATGGTGGCGGGGAAAAACTGTTTTTT. Protein: CASSQDGGGEKLFF.

The chain carries TRBV6-5 and TRBJ1-6; 8 bases map to TRBD1. Trimming cost V 5 bases and J 7 bases; bases outside gene matches: 4. The CDR3 consists of 14 residues. Germline CDR1 reads MNHEY; CDR2 reads SVGAGI. CDR3 coding DNA: TGTGCCAGCAGTAACCAGGGGGCGAATTCACCCCTCCACTTT. It specifies CASSNQGANSPLHF.

The V gene is TRBV3-1 (or the pseudogene TRBV3-2), the J gene TRBJ1-1; weak D call: TRBD1 (5 bases). V was clipped by 3 bases and J by 6 bases, with 8 bases between them. The germline CDR1 and CDR2 sequences are LGHDT and YNNKEL (reference sequence). CDR3 size: 12 residues. CDR3 protein: CASSHRGSEAFF. CDR3 sequence (DNA): TGTGCCAGCAGCCACCGGGGGTCTGAAGCTTTCTTT.

The V gene is TRBV7-8, the J gene TRBJ2-7; tentatively, D is TRBD2 (6 bases). CDR1 is SGHVS and CDR2 is FQNEAQ in the germline V gene. The CDR3 contains 16 residues. V lost 4 bases and J lost 3, with 19 bases in between. The CDR3 is CASSWRPSEGFYEQYF. In DNA form, the CDR3 reads TGTGCCAGCAGCTGGAGACCTAGCGAGGGATTCTACGAGCAGTACTTC.

The chain uses TRBV2 and TRBJ1-5; TRBD1 agrees at 8 bases. The J segment lost 10 bases and the V segment lost 6 bases, leaving 11 bases of the junction unmatched. The CDR3 spans 14 residues. The V gene's germline CDR1 is SNHLY and CDR2 FYNNEI. CDR3 region: CASREDREVGPQHF. The CDR3 DNA sequence: TGTGCCAGCAGGGAGGACAGGGAGGTTGGTCCCCAGCATTTT.

In its sample, this clone was seen a few times. V is TRBV3-1 (or the pseudogene TRBV3-2) and J is TRBJ1-2; tentative D call: TRBD1 (6 bases). In germline, CDR1 is LGHDT, CDR2 YNNKEL (reference sequence). The ends were cut back, 1 base at V and 4 bases at J, with 13 bases in the middle. The CDR3 has 15 amino acids. The CDR3 loop is CASSQGYLDSYGYTF. DNA for the CDR3: TGTGCCAGCAGCCAAGGGTATTTGGACAGCTATGGCTACACCTTC.

V and J are TRBV7-3 and TRBJ1-1; 9 bases fit TRBD1. Germline CDR1 and CDR2: SGHTA and FQGTGA. The CDR3 contains 13 residues. J was trimmed by 5 bases and V by 4 bases; bases with no gene match: 2. CDR3 residues: CASSYGTGTEAFF. The CDR3 coding sequence is TGTGCCAGCAGCTATGGGACAGGGACTGAAGCTTTCTTT.

The rearrangement links TRBV5-4 to TRBJ2-7, with 8 bases fitting TRBD2. Looked up from germline, CDR1 is SGHNT and CDR2 is YYREEE (reference sequence). The CDR3 runs 14 residues. J was trimmed by 5 bases and V by 4 bases; bases with no gene match: 8. The CDR3 DNA reads TGTGCCAGCAGCCTCGGCGGGAGGTTGCACGAGCAGTACTTC. It codes for CASSLGGRLHEQYF.

A few counts support this clone. The chain carries TRBV2 and TRBJ1-1, with 7 bases lining up with TRBD1. Trimming removed 8 bases from V and 0 bases from J; junction bases left unmatched: 3. Per the germline V gene, CDR1 is SNHLY and CDR2 is FYNNEI. This CDR3 is 13 amino acids long. The CDR3: CASGTEMNTEAFF. The CDR3 bases are TGTGCCAGCGGGACAGAAATGAACACTGAAGCTTTCTTT.

This clone is a singleton in its sample. V usage is TRBV7-9 and J usage is TRBJ2-2; 11 bases match TRBD1. The trim removed 2 bases at V and 5 bases at J, leaving 4 bases unmatched. This CDR3 has 16 residues. CDR1 and CDR2 from the germline V gene are SEHNR and FQNEAQ (reference sequence). The CDR3 region is CASSLWDRGYTGELFF. The CDR3 DNA sequence: TGTGCCAGCAGCTTATGGGACAGGGGGTATACCGGGGAGCTGTTTTTT.

The chain recombines TRBV3-1 (or the pseudogene TRBV3-2) with TRBJ2-7; maybe TRBD1 (5 bases). V was shortened by 4 bases and J by 3 bases, with 13 bases between the two germline ends. The germline CDR1 and CDR2 sequences are LGHDT and YNNKEL (reference sequence). This CDR3 spans 14 amino acids. CDR3 residues: CASSPGPGFYEQYF. In nucleotides, the CDR3 is TGTGCCAGCAGCCCAGGGCCGGGTTTCTACGAGCAGTACTTC.

This chain uses TRBV4-1 with TRBJ1-4; 8 bases are shared with TRBD1. The CDR3 is 15 amino acids. V gave up 1 base and J gave up 7 bases; unmatched junction bases: 5. Germline V gene sequence: CDR1 MGHRA, CDR2 YSYEKL. CDR3 DNA sequence: TGCGCCAGCAGCCAAGTCGGGACAGGCCGTGAAAAACTGTTTTTT. Protein sequence: CASSQVGTGREKLFF.

The chain couples TRBV6-5 to TRBJ1-3; D is possibly TRBD1 (5 bases). Germline CDR1 and CDR2: MNHEY and SVGAGI. With 0 bases removed from V and 2 bases from J, the gap between germline ends came to 11 bases. The CDR3 length is 16 residues. The CDR3, as DNA: TGTGCCAGCAGTTACTCCCTAGGGGTCACTGGAAACACCATATATTTT. It is translated as CASSYSLGVTGNTIYF.

The chain couples TRBV5-1 to TRBJ2-7; 8 bases agree with TRBD1. The germline V gene encodes CDR1 SGHRS and CDR2 YFSETQ. The CDR3 length is 14 residues. V gave up 4 bases and J gave up 4 bases; unmatched junction bases: 7. The CDR3 nucleotides read TGCGCCAGCAGCCCTTCGACAGGGGAGTACGAGCAGTACTTC. Amino acids: CASSPSTGEYEQYF.